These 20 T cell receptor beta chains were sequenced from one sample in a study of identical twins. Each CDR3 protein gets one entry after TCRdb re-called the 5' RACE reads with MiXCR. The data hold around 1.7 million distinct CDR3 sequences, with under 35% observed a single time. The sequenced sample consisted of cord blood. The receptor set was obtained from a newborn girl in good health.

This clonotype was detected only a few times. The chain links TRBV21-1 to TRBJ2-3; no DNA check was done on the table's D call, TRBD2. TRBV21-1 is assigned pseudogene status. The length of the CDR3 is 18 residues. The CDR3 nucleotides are TGTGCCAGCAGCAAAGCCCTGAACGGGACTAACCCCACAGATACGCGGTATTTT. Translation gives CASSKALNGTNPTDTRYF.

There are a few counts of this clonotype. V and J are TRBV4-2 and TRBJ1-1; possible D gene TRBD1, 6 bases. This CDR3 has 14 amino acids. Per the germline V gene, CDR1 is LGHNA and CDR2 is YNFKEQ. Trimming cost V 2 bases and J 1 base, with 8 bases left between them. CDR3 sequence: CASSQRGPNTEAFF. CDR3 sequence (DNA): TGTGCCAGCAGCCAACGGGGGCCGAACACTGAAGCTTTCTTT.

Here the CDR3 DNA reads TGTGCCAGCAGTAGACTAGCGGGGCTATACAATGTAGAGCAGTTCTTC. Translation: CASSRLAGLYNVEQFF. This rearrangement joins TRBV12-3 or TRBV12-4 to TRBJ2-1, with 11 nucleotides matching TRBD2. The CDR3 is 16 residues long. Losses at the gene ends were 5 bases for V and 10 bases for J; bases not matched to a gene: 13.

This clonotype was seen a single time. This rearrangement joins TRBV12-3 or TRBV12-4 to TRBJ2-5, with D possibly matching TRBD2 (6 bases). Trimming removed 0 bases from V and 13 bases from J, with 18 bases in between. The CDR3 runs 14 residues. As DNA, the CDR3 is TGTGCCAGCAGTTTAGCGGGAGGAACCTACGAGCGGTACTTC. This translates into CASSLAGGTYERYF.

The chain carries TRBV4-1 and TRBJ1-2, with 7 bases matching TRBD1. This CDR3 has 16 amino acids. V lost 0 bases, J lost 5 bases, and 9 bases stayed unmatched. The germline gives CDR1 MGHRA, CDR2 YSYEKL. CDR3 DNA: TGCGCCAGCAGCCAAGATTATGCCAGGGGGGGTTATGGCTACACCTTC. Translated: CASSQDYARGGYGYTF.

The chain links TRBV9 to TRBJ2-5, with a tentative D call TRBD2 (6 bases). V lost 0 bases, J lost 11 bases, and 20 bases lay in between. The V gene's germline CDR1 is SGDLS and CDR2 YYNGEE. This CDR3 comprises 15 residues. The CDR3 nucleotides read TGTGCCAGCAGCGTAGTGGGGGGAGCTTACAATGAGCAGTACTTC. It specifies CASSVVGGAYNEQYF.

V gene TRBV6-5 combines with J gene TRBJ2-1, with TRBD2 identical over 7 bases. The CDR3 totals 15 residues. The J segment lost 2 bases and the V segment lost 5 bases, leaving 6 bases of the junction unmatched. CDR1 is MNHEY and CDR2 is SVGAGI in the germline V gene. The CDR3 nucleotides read TGTGCCAGCAGTCGAGAGCGGGATCCCTACAATGAGCAGTTCTTC. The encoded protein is CASSRERDPYNEQFF.

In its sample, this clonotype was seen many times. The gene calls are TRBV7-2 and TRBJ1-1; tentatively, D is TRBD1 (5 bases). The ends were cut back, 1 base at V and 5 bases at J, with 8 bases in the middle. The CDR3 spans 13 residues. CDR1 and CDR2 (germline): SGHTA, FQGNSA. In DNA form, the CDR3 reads TGTGCCAGCAGCTTAGTGGCAGGGACTGAAGCTTTCTTT. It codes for CASSLVAGTEAFF.

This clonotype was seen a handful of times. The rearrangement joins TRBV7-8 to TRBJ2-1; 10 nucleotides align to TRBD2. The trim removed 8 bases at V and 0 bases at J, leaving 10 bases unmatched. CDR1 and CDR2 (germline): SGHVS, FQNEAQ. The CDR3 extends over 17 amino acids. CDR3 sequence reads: CASVALAGAPSYNEQFF. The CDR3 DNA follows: TGTGCCAGCGTAGCGCTAGCGGGGGCCCCCTCCTACAATGAGCAGTTCTTC.

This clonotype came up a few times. The DNA of the CDR3 is TGTGCCAGCAGTTTTTGGTCACCCACAGATACGCAGTATTTT. This codes for CASSFWSPTDTQYF. This chain uses TRBV12-3 or TRBV12-4 with TRBJ2-3; D is undetermined. V lost 3 bases and J 2 bases, leaving 9 bases between the germline ends. The CDR3 sequence is 14 residues long.

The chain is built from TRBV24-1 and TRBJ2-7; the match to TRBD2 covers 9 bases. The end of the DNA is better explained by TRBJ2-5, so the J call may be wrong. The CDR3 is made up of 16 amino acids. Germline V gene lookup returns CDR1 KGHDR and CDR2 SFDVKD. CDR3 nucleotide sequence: TGTGCCACCAGTGATTTGGGAGCGGGGGGAGAAGAGACCCAGTACTTC. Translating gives CATSDLGAGGEETQYF.

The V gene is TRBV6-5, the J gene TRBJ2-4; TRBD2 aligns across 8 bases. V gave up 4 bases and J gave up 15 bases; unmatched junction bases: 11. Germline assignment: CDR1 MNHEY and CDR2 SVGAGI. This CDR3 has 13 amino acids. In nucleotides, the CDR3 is TGTGCCAGCAGTTCCGGACTAGCAGACGTTCGGTACTTC. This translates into CASSSGLADVRYF.

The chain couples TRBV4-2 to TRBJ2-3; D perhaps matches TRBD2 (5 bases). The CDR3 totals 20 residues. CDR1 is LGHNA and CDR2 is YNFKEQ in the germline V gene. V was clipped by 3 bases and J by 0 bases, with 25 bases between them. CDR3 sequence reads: CASSHPPLLRAPTSTDTQYF. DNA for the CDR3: TGTGCCAGCAGCCATCCCCCCCTCCTGAGGGCCCCTACTAGCACAGATACGCAGTATTTT.

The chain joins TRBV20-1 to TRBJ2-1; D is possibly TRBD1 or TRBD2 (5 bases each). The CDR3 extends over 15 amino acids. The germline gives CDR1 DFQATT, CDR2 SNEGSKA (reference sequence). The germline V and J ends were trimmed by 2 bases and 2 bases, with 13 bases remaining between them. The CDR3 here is CSARTGTSAYNEQFF. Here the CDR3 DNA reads TGCAGTGCTAGAACCGGGACGTCGGCCTACAATGAGCAGTTCTTC.

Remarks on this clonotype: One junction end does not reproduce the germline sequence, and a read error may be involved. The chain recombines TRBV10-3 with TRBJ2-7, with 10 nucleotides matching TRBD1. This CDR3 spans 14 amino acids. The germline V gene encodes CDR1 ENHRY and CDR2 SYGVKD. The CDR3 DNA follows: TGTGCCATCAGGGCGGGACAGGGGAACTACGGGCAGTACTTC. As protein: CAIRAGQGNYGQYF.

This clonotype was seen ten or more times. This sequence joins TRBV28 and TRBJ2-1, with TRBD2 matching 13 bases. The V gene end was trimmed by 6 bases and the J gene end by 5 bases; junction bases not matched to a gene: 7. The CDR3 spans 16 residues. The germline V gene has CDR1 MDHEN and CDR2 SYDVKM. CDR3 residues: CASSPYGLAGDNEQFF. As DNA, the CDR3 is TGTGCCAGCAGCCCTTACGGACTAGCGGGGGACAATGAGCAGTTCTTC.

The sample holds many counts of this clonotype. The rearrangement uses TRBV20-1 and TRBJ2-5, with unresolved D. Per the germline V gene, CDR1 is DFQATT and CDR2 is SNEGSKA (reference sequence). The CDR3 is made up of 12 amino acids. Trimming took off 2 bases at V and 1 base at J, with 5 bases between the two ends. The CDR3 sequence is CSARLRQETQYF. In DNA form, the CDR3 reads TGCAGTGCTAGATTACGCCAAGAGACCCAGTACTTC.

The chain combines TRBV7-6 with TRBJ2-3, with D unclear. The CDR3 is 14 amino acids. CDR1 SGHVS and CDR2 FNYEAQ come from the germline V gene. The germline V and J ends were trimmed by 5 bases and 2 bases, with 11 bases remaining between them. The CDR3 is CASSEVGYTDTQYF. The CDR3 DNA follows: TGTGCCAGCAGCGAGGTGGGGTACACAGATACGCAGTATTTT.

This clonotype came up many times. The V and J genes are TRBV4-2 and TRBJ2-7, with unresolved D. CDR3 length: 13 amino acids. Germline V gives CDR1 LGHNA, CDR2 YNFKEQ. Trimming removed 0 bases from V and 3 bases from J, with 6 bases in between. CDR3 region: CASSQDLDYEQYF. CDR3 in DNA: TGTGCCAGCAGCCAAGACTTAGACTACGAGCAGTACTTC.

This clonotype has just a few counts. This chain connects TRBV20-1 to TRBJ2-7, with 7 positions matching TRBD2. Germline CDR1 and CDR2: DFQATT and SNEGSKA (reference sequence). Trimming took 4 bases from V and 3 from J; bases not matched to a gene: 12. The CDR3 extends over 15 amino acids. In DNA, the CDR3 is TGCAGTGCTATAAGGATCGGGAGGTTCGTCTACGAGCAGTACTTC. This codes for CSAIRIGRFVYEQYF.